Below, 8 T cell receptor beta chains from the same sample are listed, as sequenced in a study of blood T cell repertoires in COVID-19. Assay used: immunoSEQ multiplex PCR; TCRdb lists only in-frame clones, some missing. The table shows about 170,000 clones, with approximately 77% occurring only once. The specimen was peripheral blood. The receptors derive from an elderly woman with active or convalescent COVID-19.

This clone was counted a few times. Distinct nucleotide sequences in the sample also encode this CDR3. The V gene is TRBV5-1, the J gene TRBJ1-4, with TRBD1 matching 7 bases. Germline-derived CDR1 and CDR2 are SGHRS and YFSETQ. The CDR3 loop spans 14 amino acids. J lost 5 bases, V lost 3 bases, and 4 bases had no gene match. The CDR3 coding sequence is TGCGCCAGCAGCTCGGGACAGACGAATGAAAAACTGTTTTTT. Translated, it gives CASSSGQTNEKLFF.

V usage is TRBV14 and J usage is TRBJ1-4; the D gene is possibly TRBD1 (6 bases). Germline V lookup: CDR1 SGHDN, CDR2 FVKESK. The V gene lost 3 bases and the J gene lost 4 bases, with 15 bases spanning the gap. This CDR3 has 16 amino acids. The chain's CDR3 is CASSQSRTAFNEKLFF. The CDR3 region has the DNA TGTGCCAGCAGCCAGAGCAGGACAGCGTTTAATGAAAAACTGTTTTTT.

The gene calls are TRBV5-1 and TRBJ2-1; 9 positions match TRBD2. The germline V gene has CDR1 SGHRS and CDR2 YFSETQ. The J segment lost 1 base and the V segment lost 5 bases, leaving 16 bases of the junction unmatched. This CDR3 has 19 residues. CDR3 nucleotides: TGCGCCAGCAGTTATGGACTAGCGCGAAGGATCAGGTCCTACAATGAGCAGTTCTTC. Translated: CASSYGLARRIRSYNEQFF.

CDR3 bases: TGTGCCAGCAGAGAGGCGGGGACAGGCACTGAAGCTTTCTTT. Translated, it gives CASREAGTGTEAFF. The V and J genes are TRBV3-1 (or the pseudogene TRBV3-2) and TRBJ1-1; 8 bases align to TRBD1. This CDR3 region has 14 residues. Unmatched junction bases numbered 7, after V lost 6 bases and J lost 4 bases. Germline V gene data show CDR1 as LGHDT and CDR2 as YNNKEL (reference sequence).

The CDR3 reads CASSSGLAGAETQYF. The CDR3, as DNA: TGTGCCAGCAGCTCTGGACTAGCGGGAGCAGAGACCCAGTACTTC. The chain carries TRBV7-6 and TRBJ2-5; 13 nucleotides align to TRBD2. V lost 4 bases and J lost 4; bases outside the gene matches: 3. The V gene's germline CDR1 is SGHVS and CDR2 FNYEAQ. This CDR3 spans 15 amino acids.

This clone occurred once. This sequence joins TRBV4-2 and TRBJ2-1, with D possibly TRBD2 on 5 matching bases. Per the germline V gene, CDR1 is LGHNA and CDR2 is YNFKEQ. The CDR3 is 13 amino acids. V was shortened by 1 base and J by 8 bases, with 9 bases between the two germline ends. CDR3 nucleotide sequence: TGTGCCAGCAGCCAAGGGGTTAGCGATGAGCAGTTCTTC. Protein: CASSQGVSDEQFF.

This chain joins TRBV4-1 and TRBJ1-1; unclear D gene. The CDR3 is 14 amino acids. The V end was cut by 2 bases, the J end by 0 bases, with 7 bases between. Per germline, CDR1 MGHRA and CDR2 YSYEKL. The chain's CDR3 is CASSQRQMNTEAFF. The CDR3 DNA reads TGCGCCAGCAGCCAACGTCAGATGAACACTGAAGCTTTCTTT.

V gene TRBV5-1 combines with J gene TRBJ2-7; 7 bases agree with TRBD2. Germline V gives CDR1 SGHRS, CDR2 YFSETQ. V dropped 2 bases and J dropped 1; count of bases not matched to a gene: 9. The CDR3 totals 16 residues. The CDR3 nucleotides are TGCGCCAGCAGCTTAGATTTTGCTAGCGGTTCCTACGAGCAGTACTTC. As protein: CASSLDFASGSYEQYF.